This T cell receptor (beta chain) was observed in a study of blood T cell repertoires in COVID-19 (dated by TCRdb to about 2020). For the study in its entirety: Samples from collaborators originated in the United States, Italy and Spain and spanned both the acute and convalescent phases of COVID-19. The material from the prospective study consisted of cDNA or gDNA derived from T cells, B-cell-depleted T cells, or PBMCs. Deeply sampled blood TCRbeta repertoires from subjects exposed to, actively infected with, or recovered from COVID-19 were included in the dataset. The repertoires were released in a freely available public database meant as a resource for research on the immune response to SARS-CoV-2. Samples were obtained from the ongoing ImmuneRACE study (first 160 participants) and from about 1,300 subjects provided by 6 global collaborators. Sample metadata almost always included a de-identified subject ID, COVID-19 status, age in years and sex. Where available, HLA class I and class II types were obtained from metadata supplied by the sample provider rather than from assay-based typing.

Concerning this clone itself: Its binding antigen is unknown. Per-base quality was not reported, and no clone a single base away is much larger than it.

Each collaborating institution followed its own protocols to collect whole blood in K2EDTA tubes. For TCRbeta analysis, collaborator samples were shipped as frozen whole blood, as isolated PBMCs, or as DNA extracted from either sample type. Summary of the overall study and its limitations: How much clinical and demographic metadata was included differed by source and by participant, and the metadata was provided uncurated.

The junction shows trimming of 6 bases on V and 5 bases on J, plus 7 bases between the germline ends. The cysteine opens and the phenylalanine closes a CDR3 of 12 amino acids. The CDR3 DNA has 36 bases and is translated from base 1. The germline V gene sets CDR1 to MNHEY and CDR2 to SVGAGI. The immunoSEQ Assay, a bias-controlled multiplex PCR, was used to amplify TCRbeta CDR3 regions from genomic DNA. In the authors' own workflow: Nucleated cell counts per sample were estimated from amplification of reference gene primers within the assay. To quantify the absolute abundance of each unique TCRbeta CDR3 rearrangement, sequence reads were collapsed and filtered. For each sample, productive Simpson clonality was calculated as the square root of Simpson's diversity index across productive rearrangements. As stored in TCRdb, this immuneACCESS dataset retains in-frame rearrangements with V and J assigned. A fraction of the clones does not appear; measured against another copy, unresolved V genes explain less than half of the discrepancy, and the remainder lacks a known reason. D and trimming come from the DNA, and the V and J calls and clone size come from that table. In all, the sample holds roughly 48,000 clones, and around four fifths of those were seen once. The ten largest clones capture roughly 5.6% of the sample.

What was sequenced was peripheral blood. The sequence was obtained from a human donor in a cohort sampled during active COVID-19. The chain links TRBV6-5 with TRBJ1-4, with no reliable assignment of the D segment. At the DNA level, the sequence is TGTGCCAGCAGCCGGGAGAATGAAAAACTGTTTTTT. This encodes CASSRENEKLFF.